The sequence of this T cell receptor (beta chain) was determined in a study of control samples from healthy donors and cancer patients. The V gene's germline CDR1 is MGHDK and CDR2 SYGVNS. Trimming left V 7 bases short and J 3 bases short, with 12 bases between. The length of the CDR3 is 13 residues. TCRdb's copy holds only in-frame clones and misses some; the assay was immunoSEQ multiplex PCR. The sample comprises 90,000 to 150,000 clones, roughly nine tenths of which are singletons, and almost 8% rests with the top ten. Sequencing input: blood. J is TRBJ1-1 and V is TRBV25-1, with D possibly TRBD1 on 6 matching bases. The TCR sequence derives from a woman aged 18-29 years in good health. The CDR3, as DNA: TGTGCCAGCACGCCGAGGGGGTACACTGAAGCTTTCTTT. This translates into CASTPRGYTEAFF.